This T cell receptor beta chain was sequenced for a study of T cell responses to AZD1222 COVID-19 vaccine. Study details: Samples with a second dose at about 4 or about 12 weeks were pooled together. Study-level points and caveats: Only five to seven individuals given AZD1222 were seropositive at baseline. Among spike-specific TCRs, nearly half reportedly target unmutated variant regions.

The repertoire was sequenced with immunoSEQ multiplex PCR; TCRdb's copy has only in-frame clones and lacks some. This sample has 90,000 to 120,000 clones, with roughly 90% found just once. CDR3 length: 16 residues. Germline trimming cut 4 bases from V and 3 bases from J; bases unmatched to any gene: 5. Per the germline V gene, CDR1 is KGHDR and CDR2 is SFDVKD. A remark on this clone: The antigen is unknown.

The receptor comes from an adult in good health. Specimen: peripheral blood, collected on day 0 of AZD1222 vaccination. J is TRBJ2-3 and V is TRBV24-1; the match to TRBD1 covers 11 bases. The CDR3 here is CATSEPGTGGTDTQYF. CDR3 DNA: TGTGCCACCAGTGAACCCGGGACAGGGGGTACAGATACGCAGTATTTT.